This TCR beta chain was documented in a study of OX40 agonist ivuxolimab in advanced cancers. Regarding the study as a whole: Expanded peripheral T cell antigen specificity was not determined.

Of note for this clone: No antigen is known for it.

The length of the CDR3 is 16 residues. CDR1 and CDR2 (germline): SNHLY, FYNNEI. Deletions cut 4 bases from V and 6 bases from J, with 21 bases between. The data were produced by immunoSEQ multiplex PCR, yet TCRdb's version contains in-frame clones alone and is incomplete. This table has more than 60,000 clones, 80% to 85% appearing once. The chain employs TRBV2 and TRBJ1-2, with D perhaps matching TRBD1 (6 bases). This clonotype originated in an adult with an advanced solid tumor such as melanoma, head and neck, liver or kidney cancer. The sequencing used CD4+ or CD8+ T cells sorted from blood, collected in a trial of the OX40 agonist ivuxolimab. The DNA of the CDR3 is TGTGCCAGCAGTGTCGACCTGCTTGGGGGCCCCAATGGCTACACCTTC. Amino acid sequence: CASSVDLLGGPNGYTF.